This note documents a single TCR beta chain sequence. Its antigen is currently unknown. The sample carries other DNA sequences with the same CDR3. The data stem from a study of T cell responses to AZD1222 COVID-19 vaccine. In the study overall: Second-dose timings of about 4 or about 12 weeks were pooled.

Study-wide findings and caveats: There were vaccine-associated CD4 TCRs across spike, dominant at 160-218 and 743-854.

The CDR3 is made up of 13 amino acids. The germline CDR1 and CDR2 sequences are KGHSH and LQKENI. Between the trimmed V and J ends, which lost 1 base and 4 bases, there was a span of 5 bases. Sequenced by immunoSEQ multiplex PCR; TCRdb stores in-frame clones only, minus some. Of around 130,000 clones in the sample, roughly 93% are singletons; the top ten hold under 3.5%. The receptor comes from an adult in good health. Sample: peripheral blood, taken on day 0 of AZD1222 vaccination. The V gene is TRBV18, the J gene TRBJ1-5; D remains ambiguous. CDR3 coding DNA: TGTGCCAGCTCACCACAGGAAAATCAGCCCCAGCATTTT. Translation: CASSPQENQPQHF.